The 30 T cell receptor beta chains below were found in one sample sequenced in a study of beta chain features in type 1 diabetes. Findings and caveats of the study: Moderately but significantly shorter TCRB CDR3s were found in Type 1 diabetes patients in all four CD4+ subsets.

Investigators reverse transcribed all isolated RNA, so they sequenced expressed TCRB transcripts. The data were produced by immunoSEQ multiplex PCR, yet TCRdb's version contains in-frame clones alone and is incomplete. The sample records approximately 250,000 clones, less than 30% being singletons. These receptors' targets are unknown. Sequencing was carried out using naive CD4+ T cells from blood. Source of these receptors: a woman younger than 45 with type 1 diabetes.

This clone showed up just a few times. The chain uses TRBV5-4 and TRBJ2-7; 11 bases match TRBD1. Trimming at V came to 4 bases and at J to 2 bases, leaving 2 bases not matched to a gene. This CDR3 is built from 14 residues. Germline assignment: CDR1 SGHNT and CDR2 YYREEE (reference sequence). Written as DNA, the CDR3 is TGTGCCAGCAGCGTGGACAGGGGGCCCTACGAGCAGTACTTC. It yields the protein CASSVDRGPYEQYF.

The rearrangement uses TRBV4-1 and TRBJ2-2; 9 nucleotides line up with TRBD2. V lost 3 bases and J lost 5; bases outside the gene matches: 7. The CDR3 loop spans 16 amino acids. CDR1 MGHRA and CDR2 YSYEKL come from the germline V gene. CDR3 loop: CASSHARGGETGELFF. CDR3 DNA sequence: TGCGCCAGCAGCCACGCGCGGGGGGGAGAGACCGGGGAGCTGTTTTTT.

This clone was recorded a few times. In DNA form, the CDR3 reads TGTGCCAGCAGCCCGGACTACCTTACCGAGCAGTACTTC. Translated: CASSPDYLTEQYF. This chain joins TRBV7-3 and TRBJ2-7; the D gene is possibly TRBD2 (6 bases). Trimming took 5 bases from V and 6 from J, leaving 14 bases between them. Germline V CDR1 and CDR2: SGHTA, FQGTGA. The CDR3 has 13 amino acids.

V gene TRBV29-1 combines with J gene TRBJ2-2; TRBD1 aligns across 9 bases. After removal of 7 bases from V and 7 bases from J, the junction contained 10 bases not matched to a gene. Germline V gene lookup returns CDR1 SQVTM and CDR2 ANQGSEA. There are 14 residues in the CDR3. The CDR3 DNA is TGCAGCGCACTACAGGGGGCGTCTAACGGGGAGCTGTTTTTT. It codes for CSALQGASNGELFF.

The chain couples TRBV29-1 to TRBJ2-7, with 8 bases aligning to TRBD2. CDR3 length equals 13 residues. The germline V gene encodes CDR1 SQVTM and CDR2 ANQGSEA. After removal of 8 bases from V and 5 bases from J, the junction contained 11 bases not matched to a gene. For the CDR3, the DNA is TGCAGCCCTGCCCCAGCGGGAGATAACGAGCAGTACTTC. Protein product: CSPAPAGDNEQYF.

The rearrangement joins TRBV4-1 to TRBJ2-3; 7 nucleotides line up with TRBD2. The V segment lost 0 bases and the J segment 10 bases; nucleotides outside the gene matches: 10. This CDR3 is 15 amino acids long. Germline V CDR1 and CDR2: MGHRA, YSYEKL. The CDR3 DNA reads as TGCGCCAGCAGCCAAGAACAGCGGGGCACAGCAGCGCAGTATTTT. Its translation: CASSQEQRGTAAQYF.

This clone was detected only a few times. V and J are TRBV15 and TRBJ1-5; possibly TRBD1 for D (5 bases). The CDR3 spans 15 residues. The germline V gene has CDR1 LNHNV and CDR2 YYDKDF (reference sequence). Between the trimmed V and J ends, which lost 1 base and 5 bases, there was a span of 12 bases. The CDR3 coding sequence is TGTGCCACCAGCAGAGGGATGGGAGGGGATCAGCCCCAGCATTTT. It specifies CATSRGMGGDQPQHF.

In its sample, this clone was seen once. The chain joins TRBV7-3 to TRBJ2-7; 9 nucleotides match TRBD2. The CDR3 length is 15 residues. Germline V gene lookup returns CDR1 SGHTA and CDR2 FQGTGA. V dropped 2 bases and J dropped 2; count of bases not matched to a gene: 4. CDR3 nucleotides: TGTGCCAGCAGCTTAGGTAGCGGGAGCCCCTACGAGCAGTACTTC. Its protein is CASSLGSGSPYEQYF.

This chain links TRBV7-9 with TRBJ2-7; 10 nucleotides match TRBD1. Trimming cost V 5 bases and J 5 bases; bases outside gene matches: 9. CDR3 length: 15 residues. The germline V gene has CDR1 SEHNR and CDR2 FQNEAQ (reference sequence). CDR3 loop: CASSHRLTGGDEQYF. CDR3 nucleotide sequence: TGTGCCAGCAGCCATAGACTGACAGGGGGCGACGAGCAGTACTTC.

V is TRBV11-2 and J is TRBJ1-1, with D maybe TRBD1 (5 bases). The CDR3 is 14 amino acids. V was trimmed by 0 bases and J by 5 bases, leaving 10 bases between them. The germline CDR1 and CDR2 sequences are SGHAT and FQNNGV. The CDR3 protein is CASSLDRVGTEAFF. The DNA of the CDR3 is TGTGCCAGCAGCTTAGACAGGGTAGGAACTGAAGCTTTCTTT.

The V gene is TRBV19, the J gene TRBJ2-7; D perhaps matches TRBD2 (6 bases). Germline V lookup: CDR1 LNHDA, CDR2 SQIVND (reference sequence). CDR3 size: 14 residues. Trimming removed 4 bases from V and 4 bases from J, with 14 bases in between. CDR3 bases: TGTGCCAGTAGTACCGAAGGAGGGGATTACGAGCAGTACTTC. It specifies CASSTEGGDYEQYF.

DNA of the CDR3: TGTGCCAGCAGCTTAATGGGCAAGAACACTGAAGCTTTCTTT. As protein: CASSLMGKNTEAFF. This chain links TRBV7-9 with TRBJ1-1; D uncertain. Trimming removed 2 bases from V and 1 base from J, with 8 bases in between. The CDR3 is 14 amino acids. Germline CDR1 is SEHNR and CDR2 is FQNEAQ (reference sequence). Full variable domain (missing parts from reference TRBV7-9 and TRBJ1-1): DTGVSQNPRHKITKRGQNVTFRCDPISEHNRLYWYRQTLGQGPEFLTYFQNEAQLEKSRLLSDRFSAERPKGSFSTLEIQRTEQGDSAMYLCASSLMGKNTEAFFGQGTRLTVV.

This clone turned up a few times. The chain joins TRBV30 to TRBJ2-7; D is ambiguous. The CDR3 totals 14 residues. CDR1 is GTSNPN, CDR2 SVGIG, per germline (reference sequence). V dropped 0 bases and J dropped 5 bases, with 14 bases sitting between them. CDR3: CAWSVGRLYNEQYF. The CDR3 DNA follows: TGTGCCTGGAGTGTCGGCAGGTTATACAACGAGCAGTACTTC.

The chain employs TRBV6-1 and TRBJ2-7, with D tentatively TRBD2 (6 bases). The V gene's germline CDR1 is MNHNS and CDR2 SASEGT. V gave up 8 bases and J gave up 2 bases, with 13 bases separating them. The CDR3 length is 13 residues. The CDR3: CASFTGGPYEQYF. CDR3 bases: TGTGCCAGCTTCACCGGGGGTCCCTACGAGCAGTACTTC.

In its sample, this clone was seen a few times. This chain joins TRBV7-9 and TRBJ2-6; 7 bases align to TRBD1. J gave up 2 bases and V 9 bases, and 1 base lay outside the gene matches. Germline V gene lookup returns CDR1 SEHNR and CDR2 FQNEAQ (reference sequence). This CDR3 has 13 residues. Written as DNA, the CDR3 is TGTGCCAGTGACAGGGCTGGGGCCAACGTCCTGACTTTC. Protein: CASDRAGANVLTF.

The chain employs TRBV19 and TRBJ2-1; TRBD2 matches at 9 bases. Germline CDR1 is LNHDA and CDR2 is SQIVND (reference sequence). J gave up 6 bases and V 7 bases, and 13 bases lay outside the gene matches. CDR3 size: 16 residues. The CDR3 protein is CASKGRGLAGVNEQFF. CDR3 in DNA: TGTGCCAGTAAGGGGAGGGGATTAGCGGGAGTCAATGAGCAGTTCTTC.

This clone has just a few counts. Here the CDR3 reads CASSVAARERANEQFF. For the CDR3, the DNA is TGTGCCAGCAGCGTAGCTGCGCGGGAGAGGGCGAATGAGCAGTTCTTC. The chain couples TRBV9 to TRBJ2-1; TRBD2 agrees at 7 bases. Germline lookup yields CDR1 SGDLS and CDR2 YYNGEE. V lost 0 bases, J lost 7 bases, and 10 bases stayed unmatched. This CDR3 has 16 residues.

This clone was observed a handful of times. The chain is built from TRBV28 and TRBJ2-7; TRBD1 is a possible D gene (6 bases). From germline, CDR1 is MDHEN and CDR2 SYDVKM. The V gene lost 3 bases and the J gene lost 3 bases, with 9 bases spanning the gap. The CDR3 is 13 residues long. DNA of the CDR3: TGTGCCAGCAGTTTCTGGACAGACTACGAGCAGTACTTC. Translating it yields CASSFWTDYEQYF.

The V and J genes are TRBV30 and TRBJ2-1, with D perhaps matching TRBD2 (7 bases). The CDR3 totals 16 residues. The germline gives CDR1 GTSNPN, CDR2 SVGIG (reference sequence). The V gene lost 2 bases and the J gene lost 0 bases, with 14 bases spanning the gap. The CDR3 DNA sequence: TGTGCCTGGAGTTCCCTAGCGGACAGCTCCTACAATGAGCAGTTCTTC. It specifies CAWSSLADSSYNEQFF. Variable domain in full (rest from reference TRBV30 and TRBJ2-1): SQTIHQWPATLVQPVGSPLSLECTVEGTSNPNLYWYRQAAGRGLQLLFYSVGIGQISSEVPQNLSASRPQDRQFILSSKKLLLSDSGFYLCAWSSLADSSYNEQFFGPGTRLTVL.

The chain is built from TRBV27 and TRBJ2-3; D unresolved. The germline V gene encodes CDR1 MNHEY and CDR2 SMNVEV (reference sequence). The CDR3 totals 16 residues. V gave up 3 bases and J gave up 1 base, with 14 bases separating them. The CDR3 DNA sequence: TGTGCCAGCAGTTTCTCGTGGAGTGCGGGCACAGATACGCAGTATTTT. Translated, it gives CASSFSWSAGTDTQYF.

The chain is built from TRBV30 and TRBJ2-7; D unclear. Germline V lookup: CDR1 GTSNPN, CDR2 SVGIG (reference sequence). The CDR3 totals 14 residues. V lost 1 base and J 6 bases, leaving 16 bases between the germline ends. The CDR3 DNA follows: TGTGCCTGGAGTGGGCTCCTTCTGGTTCGCGAGCAGTACTTC. This encodes CAWSGLLLVREQYF.

CDR3: CASSLDHPGLPGQGFYEQYF. CDR3 sequence (DNA): TGTGCCAGCAGCTTAGACCACCCCGGATTACCGGGACAGGGTTTCTACGAGCAGTACTTC. The chain is built from TRBV11-2 and TRBJ2-7, with 9 bases lining up with TRBD1. Trimming took 0 bases from V and 3 from J; bases not matched to a gene: 18. The CDR3 sequence is 20 residues long. Germline CDR1 and CDR2: SGHAT and FQNNGV.

The V and J genes are TRBV29-1 and TRBJ1-1; 7 nucleotides line up with TRBD1. In germline, CDR1 is SQVTM, CDR2 ANQGSEA. J was trimmed by 0 bases and V by 4 bases; bases with no gene match: 8. This CDR3 has 15 residues. Written as DNA, the CDR3 is TGCAGCGTTGGTGAGACCGGGACAGTGAACACTGAAGCTTTCTTT. Translating gives CSVGETGTVNTEAFF. Drawing the rest from reference TRBV29-1 and TRBJ1-1, the complete variable domain is SAVISQKPSRDICQRGTSLTIQCQVDSQVTMMFWYRQQPGQSLTLIATANQGSEATYESGFVIDKFPISRPNLTFSTLTVSNMSPEDSSIYLCSVGETGTVNTEAFFGQGTRLTVV.

The chain couples TRBV10-2 to TRBJ1-5; the match to TRBD1 covers 8 bases. This CDR3 comprises 14 residues. Germline V gene lookup returns CDR1 WSHSY and CDR2 SAAADI. The trim removed 4 bases at V and 2 bases at J, leaving 1 base unmatched. This chain's CDR3 is CASSGGQGNQPQHF. The DNA of the CDR3 is TGCGCCAGCAGTGGGGGACAGGGCAATCAGCCCCAGCATTTT.

This sequence joins TRBV18 and TRBJ2-6; a weak D match, TRBD1 (6 bases). This CDR3 spans 18 amino acids. The V gene lost 3 bases and the J gene lost 2 bases, with 17 bases spanning the gap. Germline V gene data show CDR1 as KGHSH and CDR2 as LQKENI. The CDR3, as DNA: TGTGCCAGCTCACCCTTTAGCAGGGGCAGTGCTGGGGCCAACGTCCTGACTTTC. It encodes CASSPFSRGSAGANVLTF.

This clone was counted only a few times. This chain joins TRBV29-1 and TRBJ1-1; D gene uncertain. V lost 7 bases and J 3 bases, leaving 12 bases between the germline ends. There are 12 residues in the CDR3. Germline values: CDR1 SQVTM, CDR2 ANQGSEA. In nucleotides, the CDR3 is TGCAGCGGCGGTCGGGGTGACACTGAAGCTTTCTTT. Its protein product is CSGGRGDTEAFF.

This clone was seen more than once but under ten times. This sequence joins TRBV4-1 and TRBJ2-7, with 10 bases lining up with TRBD2. Per the germline V gene, CDR1 is MGHRA and CDR2 is YSYEKL. V lost 2 bases to trimming and J lost 0 bases; unmatched junction nucleotides: 10. The CDR3 sequence is 18 residues long. For the CDR3, the DNA is TGCGCCAGCAGCCAAATGAAGCGGGAGGGCAAACTCTCCTACGAGCAGTACTTC. This sequence encodes CASSQMKREGKLSYEQYF.

This chain connects TRBV2 to TRBJ2-7, with a possible D match to TRBD2 (5 bases). Germline loops: CDR1 SNHLY, CDR2 FYNNEI. The CDR3 covers 12 residues. V was clipped by 7 bases and J by 6 bases, with 13 bases between them. In nucleotides, the CDR3 is TGTGCCAGCACCCGGGTAGGGAGCGAGCAGTACTTC. It translates to CASTRVGSEQYF. The entire variable domain, with the rest obtained from reference TRBV2 and TRBJ2-7, is as follows: EPEVTQTPSHQVTQMGQEVILRCVPISNHLYFYWYRQILGQKVEFLVSFYNNEISEKSEIFDDQFSVERPDGSNFTLKIRSTKLEDSAMYFCASTRVGSEQYFGPGTRLTVT.

Only a few counts were recorded for this clone. The chain combines TRBV19 with TRBJ2-3, with 8 bases identical to TRBD2. The CDR3 extends over 13 amino acids. The germline V gene has CDR1 LNHDA and CDR2 SQIVND (reference sequence). The V segment lost 10 bases and the J segment 3 bases; nucleotides outside the gene matches: 6. CDR3 protein: CATLGLATDTQYF. In nucleotides, the CDR3 is TGTGCCACCCTCGGACTAGCAACAGATACGCAGTATTTT.

V gene TRBV9 combines with J gene TRBJ2-3, with 7 bases lining up with TRBD1. The CDR3 extends over 15 amino acids. Germline assignment: CDR1 SGDLS and CDR2 YYNGEE. After removal of 3 bases from V and 2 bases from J, the junction contained 6 bases not matched to a gene. The DNA for the CDR3 is TGTGCCAGCAGCGAGAGGGGACAGCCCACAGATACGCAGTATTTT. It yields the protein CASSERGQPTDTQYF.